A single sample is the source of the 8 T cell receptor beta chains below, sequenced in a study of regulatory T cells in long-lasting Graves disease. HTBI primers from iRepertoire and Arm-PCR of CDR3 regions yielded the TCR beta libraries. TCRdb independently ran MiXCR on the multiplex PCR reads; one entry per CDR3 protein. The sample yields approximately 480,000 distinct CDR3 sequences, under 20% seen once. The sample's time point: newly diagnosed GD, antithyroid drugs for less than 3 months. PBMC-extracted RNA yielded the TCR library. This sample was also put to use in a study of T cells in Graves' hyperthyroidism and ophthalmopathy.

Sequences were derived from peripheral blood mononuclear cells (PBMCs), sampled at new diagnosis, from a patient treated with antithyroid drugs. Every receptor here comes from a man aged 35-49 years with Graves disease.

This chain links TRBV4-1 with TRBJ2-1, with D maybe TRBD1 (6 bases). This CDR3 has 16 amino acids. Between the trimmed V and J ends, which lost 0 bases and 3 bases, there was a span of 12 bases. Germline lookup yields CDR1 MGHRA and CDR2 YSYEKL. CDR3 sequence (DNA): TGCGCCAGCAGCCAAGATCGGGAACAGGGCTACAATGAGCAGTTCTTC. Protein sequence: CASSQDREQGYNEQFF.

This clonotype was detected many times. The chain has TRBV11-2 and TRBJ1-3, with 7 bases aligning to TRBD1. Germline-derived CDR1 and CDR2 are SGHAT and FQNNGV. V lost 3 bases and J lost 0; bases outside the gene matches: 2. The CDR3 is 15 amino acids. The CDR3 sequence is CASSFNRGSGNTIYF. CDR3 nucleotide sequence: TGTGCCAGCAGCTTCAACAGGGGCTCTGGAAACACCATATATTTT. The full variable domain, in which reference TRBV11-2 and TRBJ1-3 provide the parts outside the CDR3, is EAGVAQSPRYKIIEKRQSVAFWCNPISGHATLYWYQQILGQGPKLLIQFQNNGVVDDSQLPKDRFSAERLKGVDSTLKIQPAKLEDSAVYLCASSFNRGSGNTIYFGEGSWLTVV.

The table lists this clonotype with many counts. The V gene is TRBV12-3 or TRBV12-4, the J gene TRBJ2-7, with 7 nucleotides matching TRBD2. The CDR3 has 14 amino acids. The trim removed 5 bases at V and 0 bases at J, leaving 4 bases unmatched. The CDR3 spells CASSPVAGSYEQYF. CDR3 bases: TGTGCCAGCAGTCCCGTAGCGGGCTCCTACGAGCAGTACTTC.

The table lists this clonotype with a few counts. This chain joins TRBV28 and TRBJ2-7, with no clear D. The CDR3 consists of 12 residues. V lost 1 base to trimming and J lost 3 bases, with 4 bases between them. Germline lookup yields CDR1 MDHEN and CDR2 SYDVKM. The DNA of the CDR3 is TGTGCCAGCAGTTTATTGATCTACGAGCAGTACTTC. Translation gives CASSLLIYEQYF.

V and J are TRBV6-4 and TRBJ2-2, with unresolved D. Trimming took 7 bases from V and 0 from J, leaving 6 bases between them. In germline, CDR1 is MRHNA, CDR2 SNTAGT. The CDR3 is made up of 13 amino acids. CDR3 bases: TGTGCCAGCAAGAAGACGAACACCGGGGAGCTGTTTTTT. Translated: CASKKTNTGELFF.

There are many counts of this clonotype. The J gene is TRBJ2-1, the V gene TRBV5-1, with a tentative D call TRBD1 (5 bases). Germline lookup yields CDR1 SGHRS and CDR2 YFSETQ. The germline V and J ends were trimmed by 4 bases and 3 bases, with 14 bases remaining between them. The length of the CDR3 is 15 residues. CDR3 sequence reads: CASSPTDSLYNEQFF. CDR3 DNA sequence: TGCGCCAGCAGCCCGACAGATTCCCTCTACAATGAGCAGTTCTTC.

V is TRBV10-3 and J is TRBJ2-7; 14 nucleotides line up with TRBD2. Germline values: CDR1 ENHRY, CDR2 SYGVKD. V shed 4 bases and J 3 bases; nucleotides not matched to a gene: 2. The CDR3 is made up of 15 amino acids. CDR3 region: CAISGGTSGSYEQYF. The CDR3, as DNA: TGTGCCATCAGTGGGGGGACTAGCGGGAGCTACGAGCAGTACTTC.

This clonotype came up a few times. The rearrangement uses TRBV7-9 and TRBJ1-1; D gene ambiguous. This CDR3 spans 16 amino acids. V lost 2 bases and J lost 0, with 13 bases in between. Germline V gene data show CDR1 as SEHNR and CDR2 as FQNEAQ (reference sequence). CDR3 amino acids: CASSLPGRGMNTEAFF. The CDR3 DNA follows: TGTGCCAGCAGCTTACCAGGACGTGGCATGAACACTGAAGCTTTCTTT.